This T cell receptor beta chain originates from a study of Graves' ophthalmopathy and Graves' hyperthyroidism. Notes on the study in general: This model predicted ophthalmopathy progression (sensitivity 65% to 71%, specificity about 73%).

The germline V gene has CDR1 MNHNS and CDR2 SASEGT. The CDR3 is 13 residues long. The V and J ends lost 8 bases and 5 bases, in that order; junction bases with no gene match: 8. The authors amplified TCR beta CDR3 regions from RNA transcripts. First-round RT-PCR with HTBI primers preceded a second-round multiplex PCR. TCRdb reanalysed the multiplex PCR reads using MiXCR and keeps one entry per CDR3 protein. The data show 600,000 to 650,000 distinct CDR3 sequences, around a fifth seen once. Stable hyperthyroidism was defined by absence of ophthalmopathy within 18 months of follow-up. Exclusion criteria comprised other autoimmune diseases, uncontrolled infections, pregnancy or lactation in patients. This clonotype appeared a few times. Its antigen is not known.

Sequenced: peripheral blood. The chain recombines TRBV6-1 with TRBJ2-7, with TRBD1 matching over 8 bases. The origin of this receptor is a woman between 18 and 29 years old with stable Graves' hyperthyroidism. Some clones in this sample may be carry-over from other donors' samples. CDR3 in DNA: TGTGCCAGCTTACAGGGGGAAGGTAACGAGCAGTACTTC. Translation gives CASLQGEGNEQYF.